The 24 T cell receptor beta chains reported below all come from one sample, sequenced in a study of blood T cell repertoires in COVID-19. Using immunoSEQ multiplex PCR, the repertoire was profiled, and TCRdb retains in-frame clones only, with some absent. The repertoire has 300,000 to 400,000 clones, around 84% of them found once; the top ten carry under 2%. The sample was PBMCs or T cells enriched from blood (not recorded which). These receptors were obtained from a woman in her 30s who had been exposed to COVID-19.

This clone showed up just once. The CDR3 bases are TGTGCCAGCAGTTTTAGGGCTCGACAGCGTAAGCCCCAGCATTTT. Amino acids: CASSFRARQRKPQHF. The V and J genes are TRBV28 and TRBJ1-5; D is possibly TRBD1 (5 bases). Trimming removed 3 bases at V and 8 bases at J, with 17 bases between. The CDR3 loop spans 15 amino acids. Germline lookup yields CDR1 MDHEN and CDR2 SYDVKM.

This chain uses TRBV10-3 with TRBJ1-2; D perhaps matches TRBD1 (6 bases). The germline CDR1 and CDR2 sequences are ENHRY and SYGVKD. Trimming stripped 11 bases from V and 5 bases from J, with 18 bases between. The CDR3 contains 13 residues. The CDR3 here is CARQERNSYGYTF. The CDR3, as DNA: TGTGCCCGACAGGAAAGGAATTCATATGGCTACACCTTC.

The V and J genes are TRBV5-1 and TRBJ2-1; D is ambiguous. The V gene's germline CDR1 is SGHRS and CDR2 YFSETQ. The CDR3 spans 15 residues. V lost 7 bases, J lost 4 bases, and 18 bases lay in between. CDR3 in amino acids: CASPLFALIYNEQFF. The CDR3 DNA is TGCGCCAGCCCTCTATTTGCCCTAATATACAATGAGCAGTTCTTC.

V is TRBV29-1 and J is TRBJ1-1; 8 bases align to TRBD1. The CDR3 contains 13 residues. The ends lost 7 bases at V and 5 bases at J; junction bases unmatched: 9. Germline CDR1 reads SQVTM; CDR2 reads ANQGSEA. As DNA, the CDR3 is TGCAGCGCTGGACAGGGTCGTGGGACTGAAGCTTTCTTT. Its translation is CSAGQGRGTEAFF.

In DNA, the CDR3 is TGTGCCAGCAGCCTCTCCGGGACAGACGAAAAACTGTTTTTT. Amino acids: CASSLSGTDEKLFF. The chain has TRBV7-9 and TRBJ1-4; 7 nucleotides align to TRBD1. The CDR3 has 14 residues. Germline CDR1 is SEHNR and CDR2 is FQNEAQ (reference sequence). Losses at the gene ends were 5 bases for V and 8 bases for J; bases not matched to a gene: 8.

This sequence joins TRBV4-3 and TRBJ2-1; 7 bases agree with TRBD2. CDR3 length: 15 residues. The junction had 3 bases not matched to a gene; V was cut back by 1 base and J by 3 bases. CDR1 and CDR2 from the germline V gene are LGHNA and YSLEER. This chain's CDR3 is CASSQVLAVYNEQFF. DNA for the CDR3: TGCGCCAGCAGCCAAGTCCTAGCGGTCTACAATGAGCAGTTCTTC.

The V call is TRBV10-3, the J call TRBJ1-2; unclear D gene. There are 9 residues in the CDR3. Per the germline V gene, CDR1 is ENHRY and CDR2 is SYGVKD. Trimming removed 8 bases from V and 7 bases from J, with 5 bases in between. The CDR3, as DNA: TGTGCCATCGGCGGTGGCTACACCTTC. It encodes CAIGGGYTF.

V is TRBV4-1 and J is TRBJ1-4, with a tentative D call TRBD1 (6 bases). Germline CDR1 reads MGHRA; CDR2 reads YSYEKL. The CDR3 has 17 amino acids. V lost 3 bases and J lost 0, with 14 bases in between. The CDR3 sequence: CASSQTGFGATNEKLFF. The CDR3 nucleotides read TGCGCCAGCAGCCAGACAGGCTTCGGTGCAACTAATGAAAAACTGTTTTTT.

This clone was picked up a small number of times. The chain employs TRBV6-2 or TRBV6-3 and TRBJ1-5, with 9 nucleotides matching TRBD1. The CDR3 extends over 16 amino acids. The germline gives CDR1 MNHEY, CDR2 SVGEGT. J was trimmed by 2 bases and V by 6 bases; bases with no gene match: 8. The CDR3 DNA reads TGTGCCAGCAGCCCAGGACAGGGGATTGGCAATCAGCCCCAGCATTTT. This encodes CASSPGQGIGNQPQHF.

This clone was found a few times. The chain is built from TRBV10-3 and TRBJ1-2, with D perhaps TRBD1 (6 bases). Per the germline V gene, CDR1 is ENHRY and CDR2 is SYGVKD. Trimming took 11 bases from V and 1 from J, leaving 14 bases between them. The CDR3 is 13 residues long. CDR3 bases: TGTGCCGGGAGACAGGCTGATAACTATGGCTACACCTTC. It translates to CAGRQADNYGYTF.

The chain carries TRBV28 and TRBJ2-1; 11 bases fit TRBD2. The germline V gene has CDR1 MDHEN and CDR2 SYDVKM. The CDR3 has 17 residues. Trimming took 5 bases from V and 3 from J; bases not matched to a gene: 9. The CDR3 loop reads CASSLPTSGGLYNEQFF. The CDR3 nucleotides are TGTGCCAGCAGTCTACCTACTAGCGGGGGTCTCTACAATGAGCAGTTCTTC. The full variable domain, rest sourced from reference TRBV28 and TRBJ2-1, is DVKVTQSSRYLVKRTGEKVFLECVQDMDHENMFWYRQDPGLGLRLIYFSYDVKMKEKGDIPEGYSVSREKKERFSLILESASTNQTSMYLCASSLPTSGGLYNEQFFGPGTRLTVL.

The chain is built from TRBV5-4 and TRBJ2-6; 8 nucleotides match TRBD1. Unmatched junction bases numbered 9, after V lost 4 bases and J lost 0 bases. CDR1 SGHNT and CDR2 YYREEE come from the germline V gene (reference sequence). The CDR3 is made up of 18 amino acids. The CDR3 nucleotides read TGTGCCAGCAGCAGACCCGGGACAGGATTCTCTGGGGCCAACGTCCTGACTTTC. Protein sequence: CASSRPGTGFSGANVLTF.

The chain combines TRBV15 with TRBJ2-4, with D tentatively TRBD1 (5 bases). The V end lost 6 bases, the J end lost 3 bases, and 12 bases lay between the germline ends. The CDR3 is 14 residues long. CDR1 LNHNV and CDR2 YYDKDF come from the germline V gene (reference sequence). CDR3 loop: CATRLQGSKNIQYF. The CDR3 nucleotides read TGTGCCACCAGACTGCAGGGTAGCAAAAACATTCAGTACTTC.

The chain couples TRBV2 to TRBJ2-1; 10 bases agree with TRBD1. V shed 4 bases, J shed 7 bases, and the junction held 7 bases outside the gene matches. The CDR3 runs 15 residues. Germline CDR1 SNHLY, CDR2 FYNNEI. Here the CDR3 reads CASSVLRDRGNEQFF. The CDR3 DNA sequence: TGTGCCAGCAGTGTCCTCCGGGACAGGGGAAATGAGCAGTTCTTC. Using reference TRBV2 and TRBJ2-1 for the parts outside the CDR3, the full variable domain is EPEVTQTPSHQVTQMGQEVILRCVPISNHLYFYWYRQILGQKVEFLVSFYNNEISEKSEIFDDQFSVERPDGSNFTLKIRSTKLEDSAMYFCASSVLRDRGNEQFFGPGTRLTVL.

This clone turned up a few times. The chain links TRBV7-2 to TRBJ2-6; D gene uncertain. The CDR3 runs 15 residues. The ends were cut back, 2 bases at V and 0 bases at J, with 5 bases in the middle. Germline V gene sequence: CDR1 SGHTA, CDR2 FQGNSA. The CDR3 coding sequence is TGTGCCAGCAGCTTAATGCGCTCTGGGGCCAACGTCCTGACTTTC. Its translation: CASSLMRSGANVLTF.

The CDR3 coding sequence is TGTGCCAGCAGCTTCCGGGACAGGGGTTTTGGCTACACCTTC. The encoded protein is CASSFRDRGFGYTF. This chain connects TRBV5-6 to TRBJ1-2; 10 bases map to TRBD1. The CDR3 loop spans 14 amino acids. CDR1 SGHDT and CDR2 YYEEEE come from the germline V gene. The ends lost 2 bases at V and 7 bases at J; junction bases unmatched: 5.

V is TRBV5-5 and J is TRBJ2-4; 8 bases fit TRBD2. The CDR3 runs 16 residues. CDR1 SGHKS and CDR2 YYEKEE come from the germline V gene (reference sequence). Trimming at V came to 4 bases and at J to 1 base, leaving 7 bases not matched to a gene. This CDR3 is CASSLRAGEAKNIQYF. The CDR3 DNA sequence: TGTGCCAGCAGCCTTCGAGCGGGGGAGGCCAAAAACATTCAGTACTTC.

The chain has TRBV11-3 and TRBJ2-1; 11 nucleotides line up with TRBD2. CDR3 length: 14 amino acids. Germline values: CDR1 SGHNT, CDR2 YENEEA. With V trimmed by 1 base and J by 7 bases, 0 bases remained unmatched. CDR3: CASSLGLAGNEQFF. The CDR3 bases are TGTGCCAGCAGCTTAGGACTAGCGGGGAATGAGCAGTTCTTC.

The V and J genes are TRBV7-3 and TRBJ1-1; 8 bases are a match to TRBD1. V dropped 5 bases and J dropped 0; count of bases not matched to a gene: 5. Per the germline V gene, CDR1 is SGHTA and CDR2 is FQGTGA. The CDR3 is 15 residues long. The chain's CDR3 is CASSPLDRVNTEAFF. The CDR3 DNA follows: TGTGCCAGCAGCCCCTTGGACAGGGTGAACACTGAAGCTTTCTTT.

The gene calls are TRBV15 and TRBJ2-3, with D possibly being TRBD1 (6 bases). This CDR3 comprises 16 residues. The germline V gene encodes CDR1 LNHNV and CDR2 YYDKDF (reference sequence). V gave up 1 base and J gave up 3 bases, with 14 bases separating them. The CDR3 bases are TGTGCCACCAGCAGAGGACAGGTTCTTTTAACAGATACGCAGTATTTT. Translating it yields CATSRGQVLLTDTQYF. Full variable domain (missing parts from reference TRBV15 and TRBJ2-3): DAMVIQNPRYQVTQFGKPVTLSCSQTLNHNVMYWYQQKSSQAPKLLFHYYDKDFNNEADTPDNFQSRRPNTSFCFLDIRSPGLGDTAMYLCATSRGQVLLTDTQYFGPGTRLTVL.

The rearrangement uses TRBV10-3 and TRBJ2-6; tentative D call: TRBD1 (6 bases). In germline, CDR1 is ENHRY, CDR2 SYGVKD. Trimming stripped 2 bases from V and 3 bases from J, with 14 bases between. The CDR3 covers 17 residues. Written as DNA, the CDR3 is TGTGCCATCAGTGAGGGGAAGGGGGAAAGTGGGGCCAACGTCCTGACTTTC. Protein: CAISEGKGESGANVLTF.

This clone was seen a handful of times. The chain links TRBV29-1 to TRBJ1-4; the match to TRBD1 covers 7 bases. CDR3 size: 13 residues. Trimming cost V 6 bases and J 1 base; bases outside gene matches: 2. Germline values: CDR1 SQVTM, CDR2 ANQGSEA. The CDR3 DNA reads TGCAGCGTGCGACAGGGAACTAATGAAAAACTGTTTTTT. Amino acid sequence: CSVRQGTNEKLFF.

The V gene is TRBV27, the J gene TRBJ1-5; 7 nucleotides line up with TRBD1. V dropped 3 bases and J dropped 5; count of bases not matched to a gene: 16. Germline V gene lookup returns CDR1 MNHEY and CDR2 SMNVEV (reference sequence). CDR3 length equals 18 residues. In DNA, the CDR3 is TGTGCCAGCAGTTTGACGACAGGGTATGGATTCTGCGATCAGCCCCAGCATTTT. Its protein is CASSLTTGYGFCDQPQHF.

V usage is TRBV6-5 and J usage is TRBJ1-1; D may be TRBD1 (6 bases). This CDR3 contains 14 residues. Trimming removed 7 bases from V and 7 bases from J, with 19 bases in between. Germline values: CDR1 MNHEY, CDR2 SVGAGI. CDR3 loop: CASNPEQGVGEAFF. The CDR3 DNA reads TGTGCCAGCAACCCTGAACAGGGTGTCGGTGAAGCTTTCTTT.